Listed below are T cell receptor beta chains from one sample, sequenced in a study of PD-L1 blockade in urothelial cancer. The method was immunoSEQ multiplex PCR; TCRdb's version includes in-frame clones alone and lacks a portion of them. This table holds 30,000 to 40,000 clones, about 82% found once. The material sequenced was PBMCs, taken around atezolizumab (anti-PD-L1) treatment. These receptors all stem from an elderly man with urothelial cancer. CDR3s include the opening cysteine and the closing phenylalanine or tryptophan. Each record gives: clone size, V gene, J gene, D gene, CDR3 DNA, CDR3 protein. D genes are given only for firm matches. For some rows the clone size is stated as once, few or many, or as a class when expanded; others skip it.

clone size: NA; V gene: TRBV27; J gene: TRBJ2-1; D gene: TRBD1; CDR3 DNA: TGTGCCAGCAGACTTGGGACAGGGATAGCTAGCCGAACCTACAATGAGCAGTTCTTC; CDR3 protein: CASRLGTGIASRTYNEQFF
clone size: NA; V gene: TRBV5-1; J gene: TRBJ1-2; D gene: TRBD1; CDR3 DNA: TGCGCCAGCAGCCCCGGGGACAGGGAAGGCTACACCTTC; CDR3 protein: CASSPGDREGYTF
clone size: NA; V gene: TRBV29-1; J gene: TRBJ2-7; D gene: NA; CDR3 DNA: TGCAGCGTTGAGGGGGGGCGACCCGGTCATTTTTCCTACGAGCAGTACTTC; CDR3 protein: CSVEGGRPGHFSYEQYF
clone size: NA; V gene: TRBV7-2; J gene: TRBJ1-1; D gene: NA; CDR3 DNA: TGTGCCAGCAGCTTAAAGCGTTCGAACACTGAAGCTTTCTTT; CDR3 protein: CASSLKRSNTEAFF
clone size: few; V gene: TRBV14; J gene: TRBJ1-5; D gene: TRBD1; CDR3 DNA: TGTGCCAGCAGCCCAGGGGGGACTCAGCCCCAGCATTTT; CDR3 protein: CASSPGGTQPQHF
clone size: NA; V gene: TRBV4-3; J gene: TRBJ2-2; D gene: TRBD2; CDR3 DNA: TGCGCCAGCAGCCAAGATCGTCCGGGACTAGCGGGAACGGCGGCCGGGGAGCTGTTTTTT; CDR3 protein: CASSQDRPGLAGTAAGELFF
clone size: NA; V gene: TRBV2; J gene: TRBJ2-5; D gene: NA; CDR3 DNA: TGTTCTACGAGCGGGCAAGAGACCCAGTACTTC; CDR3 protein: CSTSGQETQYF
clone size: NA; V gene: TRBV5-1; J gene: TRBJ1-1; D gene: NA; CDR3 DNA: TGCGCCAGCAGCTTGACCGGGGACACTGAAGCTTTCTTT; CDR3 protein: CASSLTGDTEAFF
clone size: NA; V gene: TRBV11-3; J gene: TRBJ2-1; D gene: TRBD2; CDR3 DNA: TGTGCCAGCAGCTTAGAGGGCGGGGGACGAACAAATGAGCAGTTCTTC; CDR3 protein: CASSLEGGGRTNEQFF
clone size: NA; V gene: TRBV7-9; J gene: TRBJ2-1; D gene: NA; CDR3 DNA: TGTGCCAGCAGCACAGGGAGTGCGTCGAATGAGCAGTTCTTC; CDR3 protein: CASSTGSASNEQFF
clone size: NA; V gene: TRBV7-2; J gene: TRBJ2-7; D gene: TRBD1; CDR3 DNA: TGTGCCAGCAGCTTAGGGTGGGGACAGGGGTTGTCAATCTCAAACGAGCAGTACTTC; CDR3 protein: CASSLGWGQGLSISNEQYF
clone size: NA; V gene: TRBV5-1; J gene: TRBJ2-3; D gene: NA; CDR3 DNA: TGCGCCAGCAGTGGGCCAGGCCAAAGCACAGATACGCAGTATTTT; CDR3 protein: CASSGPGQSTDTQYF
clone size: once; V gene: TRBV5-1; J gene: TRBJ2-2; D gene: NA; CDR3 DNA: TGCGCCAGCAGCTTGCGCTCCCTAAACACCGGGGAGCTGTTTTTT; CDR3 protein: CASSLRSLNTGELFF
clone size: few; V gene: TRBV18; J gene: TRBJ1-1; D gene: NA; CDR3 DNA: TGTGCCAGCTCACCATCCACAGGGTTTGAAGCTTTCTTT; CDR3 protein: CASSPSTGFEAFF
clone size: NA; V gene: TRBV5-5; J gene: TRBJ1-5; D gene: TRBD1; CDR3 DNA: TGTGCCAGCAGCTTGCAAACAGGGGGCCGGAATCAGCCCCAGCATTTT; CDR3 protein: CASSLQTGGRNQPQHF
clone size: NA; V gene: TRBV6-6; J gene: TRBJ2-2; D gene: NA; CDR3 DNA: TGTGCCAGCAGTTACAAGGGGAACGGGGAGCTGTTTTTT; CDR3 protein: CASSYKGNGELFF